This T cell receptor beta chain comes out of a study of Graves' ophthalmopathy and Graves' hyperthyroidism. Notes on the study in general: The study's model predicted ophthalmopathy progression at roughly 69% sensitivity and 72.22% specificity. Blood repertoires reportedly contained most expanded thyroid clonotypes above 0.001 frequency.

This clonotype was seen ten or more times. Its antigen is not known. The germline V gene encodes CDR1 MNHEY and CDR2 SVGEGT. The ends were cut back, 9 bases at V and 2 bases at J, with 10 bases in the middle. The CDR3 has 12 amino acids. CDR3 regions of TCR beta were amplified from RNA transcripts. Amplification began with first-round RT-PCR using HTBI primers, then second-round multiplex PCR was performed. In TCRdb, the multiplex PCR reads were re-called with MiXCR into one record per CDR3 protein. The table has 150,000 to 200,000 distinct CDR3 sequences, 35% to 45% seen once; the top ten hold roughly 9%. Where ophthalmopathy was present, donors had moderate-to-severe activity, CAS ≥3, NOSPECS ≥4 and duration under 3 months. PBMCs were isolated from a 10 ml sample of fresh peripheral blood.

The chain links TRBV6-2 or TRBV6-3 to TRBJ1-2; a possible D gene is TRBD1 (6 bases). Input material: peripheral blood. The TCR originated in a man aged 30-40 years with Graves' ophthalmopathy. CDR3 DNA sequence: TGTGCCAGTGCGGACAGCAACTATGGCTACACCTTC. This encodes CASADSNYGYTF.